The entry that follows covers one T cell receptor (beta chain) sequence. What it binds is unknown. The data belong to a study of CD8 T cells in Susac syndrome. At the level of the study: Within the group of sequenced Susac syndrome patients, six had active disease and roughly eight were in remission.

The CDR3 length is 15 residues. The V and J ends lost 3 bases and 1 base respectively, with 11 bases between them. Regarding the study as a whole: CD4+ repertoires of Susac syndrome patients lacked detectable clonal expansion.

RNA, at roughly 0.5 to 1 ug, was reverse transcribed with random hexamers. The CDR3 of TCR beta was amplified by immunoSEQ multiplex PCR across 54 Vbeta and 13 Jbeta. TCRdb independently ran MiXCR on the immunoSEQ multiplex PCR reads; one entry per CDR3 protein. This sample has about 150,000 distinct CDR3 sequences; about 95% occur once, and the top ten carry 0.15% to 0.2%. Sequencing of TCR beta was carried out in blood CD8+ and CD4+ T cells. This receptor was identified in a human donor with Susac syndrome. The gene calls are TRBV23-1 and TRBJ2-3; D is unresolved. TRBV23-1 is an ORF for which the function is uncertain. The specimen was CD4+ T cells from PBMCs. This chain's CDR3 is CASSHPSLRTDTQYF. CDR3 DNA sequence: TGCGCCAGCAGTCATCCATCCTTACGCACAGATACGCAGTATTTT.